Shown below are 12 T cell receptor beta chains from a single sample sequenced in a study of blood T cell repertoires in COVID-19. Sequencing was performed with immunoSEQ multiplex PCR; in TCRdb, only in-frame clones are kept and a portion is missing. The profile covers about 440,000 clones, with 90% appearing a single time and about 0.6% taken by the ten largest. Material: PBMCs or T cells enriched from blood (not recorded which). These receptors all come from a man aged 18 to 30 who had recovered from COVID-19.

CDR3 DNA: TGTGCCACCAGTGATCCCCTGAAGGGGGGGGACGTTCCCGAGCAGTTCTTC. It encodes CATSDPLKGGDVPEQFF. The chain couples TRBV24-1 to TRBJ2-1; tentatively, D is TRBD2 (7 bases). Germline V gives CDR1 KGHDR, CDR2 SFDVKD. V was shortened by 3 bases and J by 10 bases, with 24 bases between the two germline ends. The CDR3 consists of 17 residues.

The rearrangement joins TRBV12-2 to TRBJ1-5; TRBD1 is the table's D call and was not checked against the DNA. TRBV12-2 is given as a pseudogene. This CDR3 comprises 12 residues. In DNA, the CDR3 is TGTGCAAGTCGCCATTGGGGCCAGCCCCAGCATTTT. Residues: CASRHWGQPQHF.

The genes are TRBV9 and TRBJ2-7, with 9 bases matching TRBD2. The CDR3 is 16 amino acids. Germline V gene lookup returns CDR1 SGDLS and CDR2 YYNGEE. V lost 0 bases and J lost 7; bases outside the gene matches: 11. The CDR3 nucleotides read TGTGCCAGCAGCGTAGGGGCTAGCGGGACGGTGGGAGAGCAGTACTTC. Translation gives CASSVGASGTVGEQYF. The full variable domain, its missing parts supplied by reference TRBV9 and TRBJ2-7, is DSGVTQTPKHLITATGQRVTLRCSPRSGDLSVYWYQQSLDQGLQFLIQYYNGEERAKGNILERFSAQQFPDLHSELNLSSLELGDSALYFCASSVGASGTVGEQYFGPGTRLTVT.

This chain uses TRBV5-1 with TRBJ2-7; 7 nucleotides match TRBD1. V lost 7 bases and J lost 5; bases outside the gene matches: 9. Per germline, CDR1 SGHRS and CDR2 YFSETQ. The CDR3 totals 13 residues. The CDR3 DNA follows: TGCGCCAGCTCCCAACGACAGGGCCACGAGCAGTACTTC. Protein: CASSQRQGHEQYF. Complete variable domain (other parts from reference TRBV5-1 and TRBJ2-7): KAGVTQTPRYLIKTRGQQVTLSCSPISGHRSVSWYQQTPGQGLQFLFEYFSETQRNKGNFPGRFSGRQFSNSRSEMNVSTLELGDSALYLCASSQRQGHEQYFGPGTRLTVT.

The V call is TRBV7-3, the J call TRBJ1-5; no reliable D call. Germline values: CDR1 SGHTA, CDR2 FQGTGA. The V end was cut by 2 bases, the J end by 2 bases, with 4 bases between. This CDR3 region has 13 residues. This CDR3 is CASSLSGNQPQHF. The CDR3 DNA reads as TGTGCCAGCAGCTTATCGGGCAATCAGCCCCAGCATTTT.

The chain couples TRBV12-3 or TRBV12-4 to TRBJ2-2, with D possibly TRBD1 on 5 matching bases. The CDR3 spans 13 residues. V was clipped by 5 bases and J by 2 bases, with 6 bases between them. CDR3 DNA sequence: TGTGCCAGCAGTCAGGGTAACACCGGGGAGCTGTTTTTT. The encoded protein is CASSQGNTGELFF.

The rearrangement links TRBV7-2 to TRBJ2-7; D is ambiguous. Trimming left V 2 bases short and J 6 bases short, with 5 bases between. This CDR3 comprises 11 residues. Germline V gives CDR1 SGHTA, CDR2 FQGNSA. CDR3 residues: CASSLRFEQYF. DNA for the CDR3: TGTGCCAGCAGCTTACGGTTCGAGCAGTACTTC. Combining the CDR3 with reference TRBV7-2 and TRBJ2-7 gives the whole variable domain GAGVSQSPSNKVTEKGKDVELRCDPISGHTALYWYRQSLGQGLEFLIYFQGNSAPDKSGLPSDRFSAERTGGSVSTLTIQRTQQEDSAVYLCASSLRFEQYFGPGTRLTVT.

A note on this clone: Different DNA sequences within this sample yield the same CDR3. The chain combines TRBV7-2 with TRBJ1-1, with D unresolved. CDR3 length: 13 residues. Trimming took 3 bases from V and 1 from J, leaving 6 bases between them. Germline V gene lookup returns CDR1 SGHTA and CDR2 FQGNSA. The CDR3 DNA sequence: TGTGCCAGCAGCTTTAATAGGAACACTGAAGCTTTCTTT. Amino acid sequence: CASSFNRNTEAFF.

The rearrangement links TRBV29-1 to TRBJ1-1; a possible D gene is TRBD1 (6 bases). The germline gives CDR1 SQVTM, CDR2 ANQGSEA. V was trimmed by 5 bases and J by 1 base, leaving 11 bases between them. CDR3 length: 13 residues. This chain's CDR3 is CSVTPGQNTEAFF. The CDR3 nucleotides read TGCAGCGTTACCCCGGGACAGAACACTGAAGCTTTCTTT.

This chain joins TRBV18 and TRBJ2-1, with 8 bases fitting TRBD2. The CDR3 spans 15 residues. The ends lost 3 bases at V and 6 bases at J; junction bases unmatched: 7. CDR1 and CDR2 (germline): KGHSH, LQKENI. The CDR3 reads CASSPSGSGGNEQFF. CDR3 sequence (DNA): TGTGCCAGCTCACCGAGCGGGAGTGGGGGCAATGAGCAGTTCTTC. Full variable domain (missing parts from reference TRBV18 and TRBJ2-1): NAGVMQNPRHLVRRRGQEARLRCSPMKGHSHVYWYRQLPEEGLKFMVYLQKENIIDESGMPKERFSAEFPKEGPSILRIQQVVRGDSAAYFCASSPSGSGGNEQFFGPGTRLTVL.

CDR3 region: CASSASLGAIEQYF. The CDR3 region has the DNA TGTGCCAGCAGCGCCAGTCTGGGCGCGATCGAGCAGTACTTC. The chain recombines TRBV9 with TRBJ2-7; D remains unclear. Germline loops: CDR1 SGDLS, CDR2 YYNGEE. V was trimmed by 3 bases and J by 6 bases, leaving 16 bases between them. The CDR3 runs 14 residues.

The chain carries TRBV5-1 and TRBJ1-1, with D perhaps matching TRBD1 (6 bases). CDR1 and CDR2 from the germline V gene are SGHRS and YFSETQ. The V gene lost 4 bases and the J gene lost 1 base, with 8 bases spanning the gap. CDR3 length: 13 amino acids. This CDR3 is CASSRQENTEAFF. The CDR3 DNA is TGCGCCAGCAGCCGACAGGAGAACACTGAAGCTTTCTTT.